Below, one T cell receptor (beta chain) is given with its context. Its antigen is unidentified. These data are taken from a study of T cells in Graves' hyperthyroidism and ophthalmopathy. Findings and caveats of the study: Model-based prediction identified ophthalmopathy a median about 6.8 months prior to its onset. Most thyroid clonotypes expanded above 0.001 were also detected in blood.

Patients showing uncontrolled infection, other autoimmune disease, pregnancy or lactation were ineligible. Fresh peripheral blood, roughly 10 ml, was the source of the PBMCs. Trimming cost V 4 bases and J 6 bases; bases outside gene matches: 7. From germline, CDR1 is SGDLS and CDR2 YYNGEE. The CDR3 has 15 amino acids. TCR beta CDR3 region amplification was performed from RNA transcripts. RT-PCR in the first round (using the HTBI primer set) targeted the TCR CDR3. From the multiplex PCR reads, TCRdb called clonotypes with MiXCR, one entry per CDR3 protein. Among 300,000 to 450,000 distinct CDR3 sequences listed, approximately 12% were seen once.

Sequencing used blood. This sequence joins TRBV9 and TRBJ1-5, with 10 bases that match TRBD1. This clonotype was obtained from a young man with Graves' hyperthyroidism that later progressed to Graves' ophthalmopathy. Written as DNA, the CDR3 is TGTGCCAGCAGCTCCGGACAGGGGGTGAGTCAGCCCCAGCATTTT. It codes for CASSSGQGVSQPQHF.